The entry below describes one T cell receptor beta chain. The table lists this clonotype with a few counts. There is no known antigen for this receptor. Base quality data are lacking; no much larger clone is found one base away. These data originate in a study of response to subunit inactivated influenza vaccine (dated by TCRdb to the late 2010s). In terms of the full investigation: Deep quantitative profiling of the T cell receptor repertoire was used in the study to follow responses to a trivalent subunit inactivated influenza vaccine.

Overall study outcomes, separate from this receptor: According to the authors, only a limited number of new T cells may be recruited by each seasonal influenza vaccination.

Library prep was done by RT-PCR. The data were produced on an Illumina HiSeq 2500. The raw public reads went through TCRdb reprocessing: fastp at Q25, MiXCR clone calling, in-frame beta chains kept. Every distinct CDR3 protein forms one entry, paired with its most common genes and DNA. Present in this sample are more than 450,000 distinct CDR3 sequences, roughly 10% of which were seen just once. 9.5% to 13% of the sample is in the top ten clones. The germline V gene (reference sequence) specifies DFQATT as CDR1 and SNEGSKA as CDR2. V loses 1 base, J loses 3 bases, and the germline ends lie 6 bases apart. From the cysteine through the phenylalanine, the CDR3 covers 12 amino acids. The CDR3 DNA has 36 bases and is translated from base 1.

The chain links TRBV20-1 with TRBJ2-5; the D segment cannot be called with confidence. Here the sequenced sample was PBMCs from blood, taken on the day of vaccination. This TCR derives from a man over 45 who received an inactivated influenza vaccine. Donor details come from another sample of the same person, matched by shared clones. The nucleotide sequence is TGCAGTGCTAGAGGGGCAGAAGAGACCCAGTACTTC. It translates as CSARGAEETQYF.